The subject of this entry is one T cell receptor (beta chain). Repertoires were generated with immunoSEQ multiplex PCR, while TCRdb's copy carries only in-frame clones and drops some. The sample includes some 70,000 clones, roughly 95% of them seen just once. V lost 6 bases and J lost 4; bases outside the gene matches: 17. CDR3 size: 17 residues. Per germline, CDR1 SGHRS and CDR2 YFSETQ. Sequencing was carried out using PBMCs. The gene calls are TRBV5-1 and TRBJ1-1; TRBD1 matches at 8 bases. The TCR sequence derives from a man between 40 and 49 years old with rheumatoid arthritis. Here the CDR3 DNA reads TGCGCCAGCACCCCTCGAGGGGTTGGAACAGGGGGCACTGAAGCTTTCTTT. The encoded protein is CASTPRGVGTGGTEAFF.